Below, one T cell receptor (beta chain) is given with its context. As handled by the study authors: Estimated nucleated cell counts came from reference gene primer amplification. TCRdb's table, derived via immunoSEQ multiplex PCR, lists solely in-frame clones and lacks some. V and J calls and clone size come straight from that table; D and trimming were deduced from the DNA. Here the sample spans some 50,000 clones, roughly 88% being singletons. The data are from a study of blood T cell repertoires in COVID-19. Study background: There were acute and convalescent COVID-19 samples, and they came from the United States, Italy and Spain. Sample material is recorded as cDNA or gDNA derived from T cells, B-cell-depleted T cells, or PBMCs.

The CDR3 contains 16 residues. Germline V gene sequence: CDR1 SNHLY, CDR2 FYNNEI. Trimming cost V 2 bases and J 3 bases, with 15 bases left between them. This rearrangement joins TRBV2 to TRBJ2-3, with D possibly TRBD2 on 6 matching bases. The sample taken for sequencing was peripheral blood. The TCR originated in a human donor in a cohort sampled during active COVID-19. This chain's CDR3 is CASSERGLQLTDTQYF. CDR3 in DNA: TGTGCCAGCAGTGAAAGGGGACTTCAACTTACAGATACGCAGTATTTT.